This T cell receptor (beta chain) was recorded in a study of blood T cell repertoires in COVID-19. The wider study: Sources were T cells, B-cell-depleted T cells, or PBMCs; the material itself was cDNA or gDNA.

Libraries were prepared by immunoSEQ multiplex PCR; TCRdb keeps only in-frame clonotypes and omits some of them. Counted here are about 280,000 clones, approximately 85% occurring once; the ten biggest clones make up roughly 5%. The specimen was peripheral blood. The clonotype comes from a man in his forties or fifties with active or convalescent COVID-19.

CDR3 in DNA: TGTGCCAGCAGCCGGAGTGAGGTCAGGGCTGGGGAGACCCAGTACTTC. It codes for CASSRSEVRAGETQYF. The chain employs TRBV6-2 or TRBV6-3 and TRBJ2-5, with D maybe TRBD1 (5 bases). Trimming pared 6 bases from V and 5 bases from J, leaving 22 bases between. This CDR3 contains 16 residues. The germline CDR1 and CDR2 sequences are MNHEY and SVGEGT.